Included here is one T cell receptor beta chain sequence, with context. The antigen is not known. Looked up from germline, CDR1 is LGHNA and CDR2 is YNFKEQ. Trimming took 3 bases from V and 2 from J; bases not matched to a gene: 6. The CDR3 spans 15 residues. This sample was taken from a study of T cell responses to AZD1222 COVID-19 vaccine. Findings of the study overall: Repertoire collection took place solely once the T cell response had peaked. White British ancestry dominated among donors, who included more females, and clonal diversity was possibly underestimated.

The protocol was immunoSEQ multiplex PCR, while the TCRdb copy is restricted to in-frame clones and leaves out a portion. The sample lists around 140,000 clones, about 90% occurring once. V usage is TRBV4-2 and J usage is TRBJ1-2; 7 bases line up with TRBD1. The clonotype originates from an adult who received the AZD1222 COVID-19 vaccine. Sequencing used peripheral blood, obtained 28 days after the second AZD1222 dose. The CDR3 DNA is TGTGCCAGCAGCCAGGCAGAGACAGGGAACTATGGCTACACCTTC. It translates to CASSQAETGNYGYTF.